This T cell receptor (beta chain) is drawn from a study of T cells in Graves' hyperthyroidism and ophthalmopathy. This clonotype has ten or more counts. Its antigen is undetermined. Sequence at one end of the junction differs from germline and may be a read error. Germline V gives CDR1 SSHAT, CDR2 FNYEAQ (reference sequence). CDR3 length: 17 amino acids. TCR beta CDR3 regions were amplified from RNA transcripts. A first-round RT-PCR of the TCR CDR3 used the HTBI primer set. One entry per CDR3 protein results from TCRdb running MiXCR on the multiplex PCR reads. Of about 580,000 distinct CDR3 sequences listed, roughly 46% were seen once; the top ten hold around 7.7%. General study results and limits: Ophthalmopathy got predicted by the model a median about 6.7 months before its onset. By a 13 V-J model, ophthalmopathy was set apart from stable hyperthyroidism.

Any patient presenting with uncontrolled infection, other autoimmune disease, pregnancy or lactation was left out. The V call is TRBV7-7, the J call TRBJ2-2; the D gene is possibly TRBD1 (5 bases). This clonotype was obtained from a woman between 18 and 29 years old with Graves' hyperthyroidism. The sequenced sample consisted of peripheral blood or thyroid tissue (not recorded which). CDR3 protein: CASSLSELRATTGELFF. The CDR3, as DNA: TGTGCTAGCAGCTTAAGTGAGCTCAGGGCCACCACCGGGGAGCTGTTTTTT.